Below are 22 T cell receptor beta chains sequenced from a single sample in a study of T cell changes during pregnancy in multiple sclerosis. Generated by immunoSEQ multiplex PCR, the TCRdb table keeps only in-frame clones and is missing some. Seen here are roughly 84,000 clones, just over 90% observed once, and the top ten hold roughly 1.4%. Sample: peripheral blood, taken in the third trimester of pregnancy. These receptors originate from a female donor in good health, enrolled as a control in a pregnancy study.

The chain joins TRBV2 to TRBJ2-7; perhaps TRBD2 as D (8 bases). Per the germline V gene, CDR1 is SNHLY and CDR2 is FYNNEI. V was clipped by 6 bases and J by 3 bases, with 18 bases between them. The CDR3 totals 15 residues. The CDR3: CASRHGGGQFYEQYF. The CDR3 nucleotides read TGTGCCAGCAGGCACGGGGGGGGACAGTTCTACGAGCAGTACTTC.

The chain combines TRBV28 with TRBJ2-1; TRBD1 aligns across 12 bases. The V segment lost 10 bases and the J segment 7 bases; nucleotides outside the gene matches: 2. Germline assignment: CDR1 MDHEN and CDR2 SYDVKM. This CDR3 has 12 residues. The CDR3 sequence is CAMGQGANEQFF. The CDR3 region has the DNA TGTGCCATGGGACAGGGGGCGAATGAGCAGTTCTTC.

This clone was observed a few times. The genes are TRBV9 and TRBJ1-1, with unresolved D. V was cut by 0 bases and J by 9 bases, with 12 bases left in between. Germline CDR1 SGDLS, CDR2 YYNGEE. The CDR3 spans 13 residues. The CDR3 protein is CASSVGGQTKAFF. The CDR3 DNA follows: TGTGCCAGCAGCGTAGGAGGGCAGACGAAAGCTTTCTTT.

The J gene is TRBJ2-7, the V gene TRBV18; D is unclear. The CDR3 extends over 13 amino acids. CDR1 is KGHSH and CDR2 is LQKENI in the germline V gene. Trimming took off 0 bases at V and 0 bases at J, with 3 bases between the two ends. The CDR3 region is CASSPPVSYEQYF. The CDR3 DNA is TGTGCCAGCTCACCACCCGTCTCCTACGAGCAGTACTTC.

V usage is TRBV2 and J usage is TRBJ2-5; no definite D call. The length of the CDR3 is 14 residues. V was trimmed by 6 bases and J by 1 base, leaving 12 bases between them. CDR1 is SNHLY and CDR2 is FYNNEI in the germline V gene. The CDR3 is CASRRLVTQETQYF. The CDR3 DNA sequence: TGTGCCAGCAGGAGACTTGTGACCCAAGAGACCCAGTACTTC.

CDR3 DNA: TGTGCCAGCAGTTCTTTAATAAGCTTTACTGAGCAGTTCTTC. It codes for CASSSLISFTEQFF. The rearrangement links TRBV6-5 to TRBJ2-1; unclear D gene. The CDR3 contains 14 residues. Germline CDR1 is MNHEY and CDR2 is SVGAGI. Trimming shortened V by 4 bases and J by 9 bases, and 16 bases separated the two germline ends.

This chain joins TRBV5-1 and TRBJ2-5; 11 nucleotides align to TRBD2. The CDR3 is 14 residues long. With 2 bases clipped from V and 3 bases from J, the junction kept 0 bases outside the gene matches. Germline lookup yields CDR1 SGHRS and CDR2 YFSETQ. CDR3 residues: CASSLLAGEETQYF. DNA for the CDR3: TGCGCCAGCAGCTTACTAGCGGGAGAAGAGACCCAGTACTTC.

This clone was observed a few times. The rearrangement uses TRBV6-1 and TRBJ2-7; D is unresolved. Germline V lookup: CDR1 MNHNS, CDR2 SASEGT. This CDR3 contains 14 residues. Trimming took off 4 bases at V and 2 bases at J, with 12 bases between the two ends. In DNA, the CDR3 is TGTGCCAGCAGTGGCGGTCTCCGACCCTACGAGCAGTACTTC. It specifies CASSGGLRPYEQYF.

The CDR3 is CASSTGFVAYNEQFF. The CDR3 DNA follows: TGTGCCAGCAGCACAGGGTTCGTCGCCTACAATGAGCAGTTCTTC. This sequence joins TRBV27 and TRBJ2-1, with D maybe TRBD1 (6 bases). This CDR3 is built from 15 residues. Trimming stripped 6 bases from V and 2 bases from J, with 14 bases between. Germline assignment: CDR1 MNHEY and CDR2 SMNVEV (reference sequence).

The gene calls are TRBV2 and TRBJ2-3; D might be TRBD1 (5 bases). V lost 4 bases, J lost 1 base, and 21 bases lay in between. Germline lookup yields CDR1 SNHLY and CDR2 FYNNEI. The length of the CDR3 is 18 residues. CDR3 region: CASSVTDNLLLGTDTQYF. CDR3 DNA sequence: TGTGCCAGCAGTGTTACGGACAACCTTCTACTTGGCACAGATACGCAGTATTTT.

The chain carries TRBV7-8 and TRBJ1-5; tentative D call: TRBD1 (5 bases). Germline CDR1 is SGHVS and CDR2 is FQNEAQ. V lost 5 bases and J lost 3, with 11 bases in between. This CDR3 is built from 14 residues. Here the CDR3 reads CASSVTTDNQPQHF. The CDR3 DNA sequence: TGTGCCAGCAGCGTAACGACAGACAATCAGCCCCAGCATTTT. The variable domain in full, with the rest retrieved from reference TRBV7-8 and TRBJ1-5, is GAGVSQSPRYKVAKRGQDVALRCDPISGHVSLFWYQQALGQGPEFLTYFQNEAQLDKSGLPSDRFFAERPEGSVSTLKIQRTQQEDSAVYLCASSVTTDNQPQHFGDGTRLSIL.

The chain recombines TRBV7-2 with TRBJ2-1, with 10 bases lining up with TRBD2. CDR1 and CDR2 from the germline V gene are SGHTA and FQGNSA. The CDR3 extends over 15 amino acids. V was clipped by 1 base and J by 5 bases; unmatched bases: 2. In DNA, the CDR3 is TGTGCCAGCAGCTTAGGACTAGCGGGCGACAATGAGCAGTTCTTC. As protein: CASSLGLAGDNEQFF.

This chain links TRBV2 with TRBJ1-1; 7 bases are a match to TRBD1. Germline-derived CDR1 and CDR2 are SNHLY and FYNNEI. CDR3 length equals 13 residues. V shed 7 bases, J shed 6 bases, and the junction held 8 bases outside the gene matches. The DNA of the CDR3 is TGTGCCAGCATTCCGAGGGGGCGGCCTGAAGCTTTCTTT. Encoded protein: CASIPRGRPEAFF.

This clone was observed at least ten times. V gene TRBV10-3 combines with J gene TRBJ2-7; the D gene is possibly TRBD1 (6 bases). The CDR3 runs to 14 residues. CDR1 is ENHRY and CDR2 is SYGVKD in the germline V gene. Trimming pared 3 bases from V and 2 bases from J, leaving 11 bases between. CDR3 bases: TGTGCCATCAGTGAAGGGGGTTGGGCCTACGAGCAGTACTTC. Translating it yields CAISEGGWAYEQYF.

V is TRBV28 and J is TRBJ2-5, with 7 bases identical to TRBD1. This CDR3 contains 15 residues. V was pared by 1 base and J by 2 bases, with 4 bases of the junction left unmatched. Germline V gives CDR1 MDHEN, CDR2 SYDVKM. For the CDR3, the DNA is TGTGCCAGCAGTTTATTTGGGACAGCACAAGAGACCCAGTACTTC. This codes for CASSLFGTAQETQYF.

V is TRBV5-4 and J is TRBJ2-7; TRBD1 aligns across 9 bases. The J segment lost 5 bases and the V segment lost 4 bases, leaving 4 bases of the junction unmatched. Germline assignment: CDR1 SGHNT and CDR2 YYREEE (reference sequence). The CDR3 totals 13 residues. The CDR3 DNA follows: TGTGCCAGCAGCACCGGGACAGGGAACGAGCAGTACTTC. Protein: CASSTGTGNEQYF.

The chain employs TRBV9 and TRBJ2-2, with D possibly being TRBD2 (6 bases). This CDR3 comprises 16 residues. Trimming pared 0 bases from V and 5 bases from J, leaving 14 bases between. The V gene's germline CDR1 is SGDLS and CDR2 YYNGEE. This CDR3 reads CASSVDGGSGTGELFF. The CDR3 nucleotides are TGTGCCAGCAGCGTAGACGGAGGGAGTGGGACCGGGGAGCTGTTTTTT.

The chain has TRBV21-1 and TRBJ1-5; TRBD1 reflects the table's D call only, with no check against the DNA. TRBV21-1 is noted as a pseudogene. The CDR3 contains 17 residues. CDR3 amino acids: CASSKGLRTGGRQPQHF. CDR3 sequence (DNA): TGTGCCAGCAGCAAGGGGTTAAGAACAGGGGGTCGTCAGCCCCAGCATTTT.

The chain recombines TRBV29-1 with TRBJ2-5; 9 bases line up with TRBD1. V was clipped by 7 bases and J by 7 bases; unmatched bases: 10. The CDR3 extends over 13 amino acids. CDR1 and CDR2 (germline): SQVTM, ANQGSEA. The CDR3 reads CSGKQGASSTQYF. In DNA form, the CDR3 reads TGCAGCGGGAAACAGGGGGCGTCGTCGACCCAGTACTTC.

The chain combines TRBV19 with TRBJ2-5; TRBD1 aligns across 9 bases. V shed 5 bases and J 8 bases; nucleotides not matched to a gene: 6. The CDR3 totals 13 residues. CDR1 is LNHDA and CDR2 is SQIVND in the germline V gene (reference sequence). The CDR3 coding sequence is TGTGCCAGTAGTGAAGGACAGGGGAAAACCCAGTACTTC. Protein: CASSEGQGKTQYF.

Points on this clone: The sample holds other DNA sequences that translate to the same CDR3. The genes are TRBV4-2 and TRBJ2-1; possible D gene TRBD2, 5 bases. CDR3 length equals 14 residues. V lost 1 base and J lost 6, with 10 bases in between. Germline V lookup: CDR1 LGHNA, CDR2 YNFKEQ. CDR3 bases: TGTGCCAGCAGCCAAGTCGGAGGCGGCAATGAGCAGTTCTTC. Residues: CASSQVGGGNEQFF.

This clone was counted a single time. The genes are TRBV6-5 and TRBJ2-7; TRBD1 matches at 7 bases. This CDR3 comprises 15 residues. J was trimmed by 3 bases and V by 0 bases; bases with no gene match: 5. In germline, CDR1 is MNHEY, CDR2 SVGAGI. This CDR3 is CASSYSDRSNYEQYF. The CDR3 DNA follows: TGTGCCAGCAGTTACTCGGACAGGAGCAACTACGAGCAGTACTTC.